The rows below give T cell receptor beta chains drawn from one sample of a study of glioma-infiltrating T cells after dendritic cell vaccination. Assay used: immunoSEQ multiplex PCR; TCRdb lists only in-frame clones, some missing. Of tens of thousands of clones listed, roughly 87% are singletons. The sample in question was blood, obtained before dendritic cell vaccination. The source of these receptors is a human donor with glioblastoma. Each CDR3 is given with its conserved first and last residue. D genes are given only for firm matches. Clone sizes are given selectively: once, few, many, or a class where the clone is expanded.

D gene: -; CDR3 length: 12; clone size: few; J gene: TRBJ1-3; V gene: TRBV4-2; CDR3 DNA: TGTGCCAGCAGCCCCCTCGGAAACACCATATATTTT; CDR3 protein: CASSPLGNTIYF
D gene: -; CDR3 length: 12; clone size: -; J gene: TRBJ2-3; V gene: TRBV11-2; CDR3 DNA: TGTGCCAGCAGCGCGAGGGGGGATACGCAGTATTTT; CDR3 protein: CASSARGDTQYF
D gene: TRBD2; CDR3 length: 16; clone size: -; J gene: TRBJ2-3; V gene: TRBV5-1; CDR3 DNA: TGCGCCAGCAGCTCATGGACTAGCGGGGGCACAGATACGCAGTATTTT; CDR3 protein: CASSSWTSGGTDTQYF
D gene: -; CDR3 length: 15; clone size: -; J gene: TRBJ1-2; V gene: TRBV2; CDR3 DNA: TGTGCCAGCAAAAAGGGGCAGGGAACTAACTATGGCTACACCTTC; CDR3 protein: CASKKGQGTNYGYTF
D gene: -; CDR3 length: 14; clone size: -; J gene: TRBJ1-4; V gene: TRBV6-5; CDR3 DNA: TGTGCCAGCAGTTACTCCGGGGGTAGTGAAAAACTGTTTTTT; CDR3 protein: CASSYSGGSEKLFF
D gene: -; CDR3 length: 17; clone size: once; J gene: TRBJ2-1; V gene: TRBV12-5; CDR3 DNA: TGTGCTAGTGGCCCTCAGACGACAGGTCCCCCTTACAATGAGCAGTTCTTC; CDR3 protein: CASGPQTTGPPYNEQFF
D gene: -; CDR3 length: 17; clone size: -; J gene: TRBJ2-1; V gene: TRBV2; CDR3 DNA: TGTGCCAGCAGTGAACTGAGGACTCCAAGCTCCTACAATGAGCAGTTCTTC; CDR3 protein: CASSELRTPSSYNEQFF
D gene: -; CDR3 length: 15; clone size: -; J gene: TRBJ1-1; V gene: TRBV7-9; CDR3 DNA: TGTGCCAGCAGCTCGCAGGGGCAGGCGCTGACTGAAGCTTTCTTT; CDR3 protein: CASSSQGQALTEAFF
D gene: -; CDR3 length: 13; clone size: -; J gene: TRBJ1-2; V gene: TRBV6-1; CDR3 DNA: TGTGCCAGCAGGGAGAGGACTGAATATGGCTACACCTTC; CDR3 protein: CASRERTEYGYTF
D gene: TRBD1; CDR3 length: 15; clone size: -; J gene: TRBJ1-3; V gene: TRBV5-4; CDR3 DNA: TGTGCCAGCAGCTCGAACGGACAGGGGGGAAACACCATATATTTT; CDR3 protein: CASSSNGQGGNTIYF
D gene: -; CDR3 length: 13; clone size: few; J gene: TRBJ2-2; V gene: TRBV5-1; CDR3 DNA: TGCGCCAGCAGCTTGGCGGTTGGCGGGGAGCTGTTTTTT; CDR3 protein: CASSLAVGGELFF
D gene: TRBD1; CDR3 length: 14; clone size: -; J gene: TRBJ1-5; V gene: TRBV7-2; CDR3 DNA: TGTGCCAGCAGCCCAGACAGGGTCCCTCAGCCCCAGCATTTT; CDR3 protein: CASSPDRVPQPQHF
D gene: TRBD2; CDR3 length: 16; clone size: -; J gene: TRBJ2-1; V gene: TRBV6-4; CDR3 DNA: TGTGCCAGCAGTGGTCAAGCGGGAGGGCCGGGGAATGAGCAGTTCTTC; CDR3 protein: CASSGQAGGPGNEQFF
D gene: TRBD1; CDR3 length: 17; clone size: -; J gene: TRBJ1-2; V gene: TRBV19; CDR3 DNA: TGTGCCAGTAGTTCCCCCCCAGACAGGGCGAGGAACTATGGCTACACCTTC; CDR3 protein: CASSSPPDRARNYGYTF
D gene: TRBD1; CDR3 length: 14; clone size: -; J gene: TRBJ1-4; V gene: TRBV5-5; CDR3 DNA: TGTGCCAGCAGCTTAGGACAGGCCTATGAAAAACTGTTTTTT; CDR3 protein: CASSLGQAYEKLFF
D gene: -; CDR3 length: 15; clone size: -; J gene: TRBJ2-3; V gene: TRBV2; CDR3 DNA: TGTGCCAGCAGCTCGGGACTGGCGCCGGCAGATACGCAGTATTTT; CDR3 protein: CASSSGLAPADTQYF
D gene: -; CDR3 length: 13; clone size: -; J gene: TRBJ2-3; V gene: TRBV11-3; CDR3 DNA: TGTGCCAGCAGCTTAGGGGACTTCGATACGCAGTATTTT; CDR3 protein: CASSLGDFDTQYF
D gene: -; CDR3 length: 16; clone size: -; J gene: TRBJ1-6; V gene: TRBV2; CDR3 DNA: TGTGCCAGCAGACAAGGCGGGGGAGGGGTTCGTTCACCCCTCCACTTT; CDR3 protein: CASRQGGGGVRSPLHF
D gene: -; CDR3 length: 14; clone size: -; J gene: TRBJ2-3; V gene: TRBV5-1; CDR3 DNA: TGCGCCAGCACCTTCACTAATCCCCCGGATACGCAGTATTTT; CDR3 protein: CASTFTNPPDTQYF
D gene: -; CDR3 length: 18; clone size: -; J gene: TRBJ2-1; V gene: TRBV7-9; CDR3 DNA: TGTGCCAGCAGCAAGGGTATGGGACGTGGCGGGAACTACAATGAGCAGTTCTTC; CDR3 protein: CASSKGMGRGGNYNEQFF
D gene: -; CDR3 length: 17; clone size: -; J gene: TRBJ2-6; V gene: TRBV7-9; CDR3 DNA: TGTGCCAGCAGCCCCCCTATGCCTGGGCCTGGGGCCAACGTCCTGACTTTC; CDR3 protein: CASSPPMPGPGANVLTF
D gene: TRBD1; CDR3 length: 14; clone size: -; J gene: TRBJ1-2; V gene: TRBV2; CDR3 DNA: TGTGCCAGCAGTGCAGGACAGGGGGCCGGGGGCTACACCTTC; CDR3 protein: CASSAGQGAGGYTF